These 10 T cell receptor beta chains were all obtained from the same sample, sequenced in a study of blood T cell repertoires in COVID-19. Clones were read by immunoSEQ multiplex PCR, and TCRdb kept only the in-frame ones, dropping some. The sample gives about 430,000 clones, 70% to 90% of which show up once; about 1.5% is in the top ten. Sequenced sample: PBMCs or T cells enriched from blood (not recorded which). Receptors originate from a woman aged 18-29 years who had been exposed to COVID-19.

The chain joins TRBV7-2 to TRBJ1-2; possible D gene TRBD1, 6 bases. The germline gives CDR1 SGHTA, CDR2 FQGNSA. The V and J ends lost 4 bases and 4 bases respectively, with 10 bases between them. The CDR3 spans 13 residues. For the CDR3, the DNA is TGTGCCAGCAGCTCAGGGGCCGGCTATGGCTACACCTTC. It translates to CASSSGAGYGYTF.

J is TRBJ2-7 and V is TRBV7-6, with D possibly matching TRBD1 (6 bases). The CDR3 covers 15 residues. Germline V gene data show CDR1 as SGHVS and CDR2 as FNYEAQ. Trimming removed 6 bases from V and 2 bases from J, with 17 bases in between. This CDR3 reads CASSSIGTLPYEQYF. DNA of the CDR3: TGTGCCAGCAGTTCTATCGGGACACTCCCCTACGAGCAGTACTTC.

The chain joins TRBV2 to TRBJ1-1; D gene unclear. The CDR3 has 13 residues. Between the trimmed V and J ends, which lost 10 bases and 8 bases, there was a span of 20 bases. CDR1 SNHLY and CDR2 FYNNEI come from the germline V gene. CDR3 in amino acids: CATQPDLGSEAFF. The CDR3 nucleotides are TGTGCCACACAACCCGACCTAGGTTCGGAAGCTTTCTTT.

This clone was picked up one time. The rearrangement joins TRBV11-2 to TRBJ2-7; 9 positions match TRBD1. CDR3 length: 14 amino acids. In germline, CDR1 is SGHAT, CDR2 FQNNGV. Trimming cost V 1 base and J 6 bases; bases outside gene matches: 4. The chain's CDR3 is CASSLATGGGEQYF. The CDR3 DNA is TGTGCCAGCAGCTTAGCCACAGGGGGCGGCGAGCAGTACTTC.

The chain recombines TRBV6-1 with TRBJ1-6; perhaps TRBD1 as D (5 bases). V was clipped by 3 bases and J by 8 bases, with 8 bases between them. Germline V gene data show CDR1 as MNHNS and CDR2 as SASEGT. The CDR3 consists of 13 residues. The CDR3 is CASSDIRDSPLHF. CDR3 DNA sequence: TGTGCCAGCAGTGATATCAGGGATTCACCCCTCCACTTT.

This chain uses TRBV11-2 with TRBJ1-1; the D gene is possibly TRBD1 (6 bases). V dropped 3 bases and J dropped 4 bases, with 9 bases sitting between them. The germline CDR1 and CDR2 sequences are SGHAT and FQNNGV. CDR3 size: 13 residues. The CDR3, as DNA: TGTGCCAGCAGCTTGGGGGGGCCCACTGAAGCTTTCTTT. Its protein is CASSLGGPTEAFF. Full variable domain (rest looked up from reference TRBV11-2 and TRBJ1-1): EAGVAQSPRYKIIEKRQSVAFWCNPISGHATLYWYQQILGQGPKLLIQFQNNGVVDDSQLPKDRFSAERLKGVDSTLKIQPAKLEDSAVYLCASSLGGPTEAFFGQGTRLTVV.

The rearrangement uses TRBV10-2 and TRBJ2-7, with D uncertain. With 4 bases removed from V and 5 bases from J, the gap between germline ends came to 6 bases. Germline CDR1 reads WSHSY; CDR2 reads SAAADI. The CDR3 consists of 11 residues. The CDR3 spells CASSALDEQYF. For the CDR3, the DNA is TGCGCCAGCAGTGCGCTAGACGAGCAGTACTTC.

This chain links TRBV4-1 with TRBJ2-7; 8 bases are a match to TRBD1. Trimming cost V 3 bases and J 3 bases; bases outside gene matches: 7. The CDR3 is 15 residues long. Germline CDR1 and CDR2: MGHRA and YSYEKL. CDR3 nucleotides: TGCGCCAGCAGCCAGATACAGGGGGACAACTACGAGCAGTACTTC. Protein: CASSQIQGDNYEQYF.

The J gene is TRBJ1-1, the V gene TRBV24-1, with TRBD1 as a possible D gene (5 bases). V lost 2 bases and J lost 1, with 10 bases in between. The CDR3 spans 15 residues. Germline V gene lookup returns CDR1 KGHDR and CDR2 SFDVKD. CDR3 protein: CATSDSPGGNTEAFF. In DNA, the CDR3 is TGTGCCACCAGTGATTCGCCGGGGGGGAACACTGAAGCTTTCTTT.

The CDR3 loop is CASSVNRDYNEQFF. For the CDR3, the DNA is TGTGCCAGCAGCGTGAACAGGGATTACAATGAGCAGTTCTTC. The gene calls are TRBV5-6 and TRBJ2-1; possibly TRBD1 for D (6 bases). The V end was cut by 4 bases, the J end by 4 bases, with 12 bases between. The germline CDR1 and CDR2 sequences are SGHDT and YYEEEE. The CDR3 covers 14 residues.